One and the same sample provided the 17 T cell receptor beta chains below, sequenced in a study of blood T cell repertoires in COVID-19. Repertoires were generated with immunoSEQ multiplex PCR, while TCRdb's copy carries only in-frame clones and drops some. The top ten hold less than 6.5% of the sample, which has approximately 200,000 clones, roughly 80% seen once. The sequenced sample was peripheral blood. The receptors were gathered from a woman aged 55-75 years who had recovered from COVID-19.

V is TRBV2 and J is TRBJ2-7; TRBD1 is a possible D gene (6 bases). The germline gives CDR1 SNHLY, CDR2 FYNNEI. CDR3 size: 12 residues. Trimming left V 6 bases short and J 4 bases short, with 10 bases between. CDR3 residues: CASSSGQYEQYF. As DNA, the CDR3 is TGTGCCAGCAGCTCCGGACAGTACGAGCAGTACTTC.

The V and J genes are TRBV15 and TRBJ2-5, with 7 bases that match TRBD1. The germline V gene encodes CDR1 LNHNV and CDR2 YYDKDF (reference sequence). The CDR3 spans 17 residues. V lost 1 base and J lost 1; bases outside the gene matches: 9. CDR3 coding DNA: TGTGCCACCAGCAGAGTTCCACAGGGGCCCCCCCAAGAGACCCAGTACTTC. Translating it yields CATSRVPQGPPQETQYF.

As DNA, the CDR3 is TGCGCCAGCAGCTTGGACACCTCTAGCACAGATACGCAGTATTTT. Translation gives CASSLDTSSTDTQYF. The rearrangement uses TRBV5-1 and TRBJ2-3; D uncertain. In germline, CDR1 is SGHRS, CDR2 YFSETQ. V gave up 0 bases and J gave up 0 bases, with 8 bases separating them. There are 15 residues in the CDR3.

The chain employs TRBV13 and TRBJ2-7; weak D call: TRBD2 (5 bases). Trimming left V 1 base short and J 6 bases short, with 16 bases between. CDR1 and CDR2 (germline): PRHDT, FYEKMQ (reference sequence). The CDR3 length is 15 residues. CDR3 sequence reads: CASSLVGRGRVEQYF. The CDR3 DNA reads as TGTGCCAGCAGCTTAGTGGGAAGAGGGCGGGTCGAGCAGTACTTC.

The rearrangement joins TRBV29-1 to TRBJ2-3, with 7 bases that match TRBD1. After removal of 6 bases from V and 2 bases from J, the junction contained 14 bases not matched to a gene. This CDR3 is 16 amino acids long. Germline V gene data show CDR1 as SQVTM and CDR2 as ANQGSEA. The CDR3: CSVNLWTGVFTDTQYF. CDR3 nucleotide sequence: TGCAGCGTAAACCTCTGGACAGGAGTTTTCACAGATACGCAGTATTTT.

The chain employs TRBV15 and TRBJ1-1; possible D gene TRBD1, 6 bases. The CDR3 sequence is 14 residues long. In germline, CDR1 is LNHNV, CDR2 YYDKDF (reference sequence). V was cut by 6 bases and J by 0 bases, with 11 bases left in between. The CDR3 loop is CATSVKGVNTEAFF. CDR3 DNA sequence: TGTGCCACCAGTGTAAAGGGGGTGAACACTGAAGCTTTCTTT.

This rearrangement joins TRBV2 to TRBJ2-2, with D possibly TRBD1 on 6 matching bases. In germline, CDR1 is SNHLY, CDR2 FYNNEI. There are 15 residues in the CDR3. The germline V and J ends were trimmed by 3 bases and 8 bases, with 16 bases remaining between them. CDR3 region: CASSEVTGLGGELFF. The CDR3 coding sequence is TGTGCCAGCAGTGAGGTCACAGGGCTAGGGGGGGAGCTGTTTTTT.

This chain connects TRBV4-1 to TRBJ2-5, with 7 bases fitting TRBD2. V dropped 9 bases and J dropped 2; count of bases not matched to a gene: 9. Germline values: CDR1 MGHRA, CDR2 YSYEKL. The CDR3 sequence is 14 residues long. The CDR3 DNA reads TGCGCCAGTTCGCTAAGCGGGGCACAAGAGACCCAGTACTTC. Amino acids: CASSLSGAQETQYF.

This clone is labeled medium-sized. The chain links TRBV5-1 to TRBJ1-4; the D is unclear. CDR1 and CDR2 (germline): SGHRS, YFSETQ. The V end lost 2 bases, the J end lost 8 bases, and 13 bases lay between the germline ends. The CDR3 spans 14 residues. CDR3 loop: CASSFDTPGEKLFF. The CDR3 DNA sequence: TGCGCCAGCAGCTTTGACACGCCTGGGGAAAAACTGTTTTTT.

V usage is TRBV9 and J usage is TRBJ2-3; 8 nucleotides align to TRBD1. The CDR3 runs to 14 residues. V lost 4 bases, J lost 9 bases, and 10 bases stayed unmatched. The germline gives CDR1 SGDLS, CDR2 YYNGEE. CDR3: CASSSTTQGATQYF. CDR3 nucleotides: TGTGCCAGCAGCTCTACTACTCAGGGGGCCACGCAGTATTTT.

The rearrangement uses TRBV5-6 and TRBJ1-1, with 7 nucleotides matching TRBD1. This CDR3 spans 17 amino acids. From germline, CDR1 is SGHDT and CDR2 YYEEEE. V lost 5 bases, J lost 2 bases, and 15 bases stayed unmatched. The CDR3 DNA sequence: TGTGCCAGCAGACCCGCTCACAGGGGCTTAGACAACACTGAAGCTTTCTTT. It translates to CASRPAHRGLDNTEAFF.

The chain uses TRBV2 and TRBJ2-3; D gene ambiguous. Germline-derived CDR1 and CDR2 are SNHLY and FYNNEI. The CDR3 has 12 amino acids. Trimming left V 10 bases short and J 1 base short, with 9 bases between. Written as DNA, the CDR3 is TGTGCCACTGAGTCGGGCACAGATACGCAGTATTTT. This sequence encodes CATESGTDTQYF.

Concerning this clone itself: Within the sample, other DNA sequences also encode this same CDR3. The chain has TRBV2 and TRBJ2-5; the D gene is possibly TRBD2 (5 bases). With 4 bases removed from V and 5 bases from J, the gap between germline ends came to 5 bases. This CDR3 comprises 11 residues. Looked up from germline, CDR1 is SNHLY and CDR2 is FYNNEI. The CDR3 loop reads CASSGGETQYF. CDR3 in DNA: TGTGCCAGCAGTGGAGGGGAGACCCAGTACTTC.

The count of this clone is one. The chain uses TRBV5-1 and TRBJ2-3; the D gene is possibly TRBD1 (6 bases). The CDR3 has 14 amino acids. Germline CDR1 and CDR2: SGHRS and YFSETQ. V was trimmed by 3 bases and J by 7 bases, leaving 15 bases between them. The CDR3 region has the DNA TGCGCCAGCAGCTCTAGGACAGTAACCCATACGCAGTATTTT. Residues: CASSSRTVTHTQYF.

This rearrangement joins TRBV6-5 to TRBJ1-5; tentative D call: TRBD1 (6 bases). V was trimmed by 6 bases and J by 4 bases, leaving 13 bases between them. The CDR3 loop spans 14 amino acids. From germline, CDR1 is MNHEY and CDR2 SVGAGI. CDR3 loop: CASSPGQPNQPQHF. Here the CDR3 DNA reads TGTGCCAGCAGCCCGGGACAACCAAATCAGCCCCAGCATTTT.

This sequence joins TRBV7-3 and TRBJ2-1; TRBD1 aligns across 8 bases. CDR1 SGHTA and CDR2 FQGTGA come from the germline V gene. The CDR3 totals 13 residues. Germline trimming cut 6 bases from V and 10 bases from J; bases unmatched to any gene: 8. The CDR3 reads CASSLQGAWEQFF. The CDR3 nucleotides are TGTGCCAGCAGTCTTCAGGGGGCTTGGGAGCAGTTCTTC.

The rearrangement joins TRBV3-1 (or the pseudogene TRBV3-2) to TRBJ2-7, with D unclear. This CDR3 has 12 residues. V was trimmed by 0 bases and J by 7 bases, leaving 7 bases between them. Germline V lookup: CDR1 LGHDT, CDR2 YNNKEL (reference sequence). The CDR3 DNA follows: TGTGCCAGCAGCCAAGATCCGCGGGAGCAGTACTTC. Amino acids: CASSQDPREQYF.